Below are 10 T cell receptor beta chains sequenced from a single sample in a study of T-cell memory formation after mild COVID-19. TCRdb reanalysed the 5' RACE reads using MiXCR and keeps one entry per CDR3 protein. The sample lists about 130,000 distinct CDR3 sequences; 5% to 6.5% were seen once. The sequenced sample consisted of PBMCs or a T cell subset sorted from them (not recorded which). These TCRs come from an adult woman who had mild COVID-19 (a few samples of this study predate the infection). Cell type and time point are not known.

For the CDR3, the DNA is TGTGCCAGCAGCTTGGACCATAGCACAGATACGCAGTATTTT. Amino acid sequence: CASSLDHSTDTQYF. This chain uses TRBV7-9 with TRBJ2-3; D is ambiguous. The CDR3 sequence is 14 residues long. Per germline, CDR1 SEHNR and CDR2 FQNEAQ (reference sequence). The V and J ends lost 3 bases and 0 bases respectively, with 7 bases between them.

J is TRBJ2-7 and V is TRBV3-1; perhaps TRBD1 as D (6 bases). V was trimmed by 4 bases and J by 3 bases, leaving 19 bases between them. The CDR3 consists of 16 residues. Germline V gene data show CDR1 as LGHDT and CDR2 as YNNKEL (reference sequence). CDR3 DNA: TGTGCCAGCAGCCTCCACCGACAGGCTACGTACTACGAGCAGTACTTC. It yields the protein CASSLHRQATYYEQYF.

The chain joins TRBV18 to TRBJ1-1; D remains unclear. Germline values: CDR1 KGHSH, CDR2 LQKENI. V dropped 2 bases and J dropped 11 bases, with 12 bases sitting between them. The CDR3 runs 12 residues. The CDR3: CASSPFERTAFF. The CDR3 DNA reads as TGTGCCAGCTCACCATTTGAACGGACGGCTTTCTTT.

This clonotype was recorded at least ten times. The chain recombines TRBV7-8 with TRBJ2-3; 8 bases map to TRBD2. Per the germline V gene, CDR1 is SGHVS and CDR2 is FQNEAQ. Trimming took 4 bases from V and 3 from J; bases not matched to a gene: 12. The CDR3 has 17 amino acids. CDR3 nucleotides: TGTGCCAGCAGCTCCACACCGAGCGGGAGTTTGACAGATACGCAGTATTTT. Encoded protein: CASSSTPSGSLTDTQYF.

This clonotype was recorded at least ten times. V and J are TRBV20-1 and TRBJ2-2, with 9 bases aligning to TRBD1. Germline values: CDR1 DFQATT, CDR2 SNEGSKA (reference sequence). V lost 7 bases to trimming and J lost 2 bases; unmatched junction nucleotides: 8. The CDR3 loop spans 15 amino acids. The CDR3 is CSVSNTGGNTGELFF. The CDR3 bases are TGCAGTGTCTCGAACACAGGGGGCAACACCGGGGAGCTGTTTTTT.

This clonotype was observed a handful of times. The chain uses TRBV5-1 and TRBJ2-6; either TRBD1 or TRBD2 may supply D (6 bases each). The germline V gene has CDR1 SGHRS and CDR2 YFSETQ. CDR3 length equals 16 residues. V lost 4 bases to trimming and J lost 4 bases, with 15 bases between them. The CDR3 loop is CASSPSGAYGANVLTF. DNA of the CDR3: TGCGCCAGCAGCCCCTCGGGGGCGTACGGGGCCAACGTCCTGACTTTC.

The chain couples TRBV7-2 to TRBJ2-7, with a possible D match to TRBD2 (6 bases). The V and J ends lost 3 bases and 6 bases respectively, with 12 bases between them. CDR1 SGHTA and CDR2 FQGNSA come from the germline V gene. The CDR3 runs to 13 residues. The CDR3 protein is CASSFTSSGEQYF. The CDR3 region has the DNA TGTGCCAGCAGCTTTACTAGCTCCGGCGAGCAGTACTTC. The variable domain in full, with the rest retrieved from reference TRBV7-2 and TRBJ2-7, is GAGVSQSPSNKVTEKGKDVELRCDPISGHTALYWYRQSLGQGLEFLIYFQGNSAPDKSGLPSDRFSAERTGGSVSTLTIQRTQQEDSAVYLCASSFTSSGEQYFGPGTRLTVT.

The chain is built from TRBV5-1 and TRBJ1-5, with 9 bases matching TRBD1. The CDR3 is 15 amino acids. Per the germline V gene, CDR1 is SGHRS and CDR2 is YFSETQ. V lost 5 bases, J lost 2 bases, and 5 bases stayed unmatched. CDR3 protein: CASRQGAEGNQPQHF. DNA of the CDR3: TGCGCCAGCAGACAGGGGGCGGAAGGCAATCAGCCCCAGCATTTT. Using reference TRBV5-1 and TRBJ1-5 for the parts outside the CDR3, the full variable domain is KAGVTQTPRYLIKTRGQQVTLSCSPISGHRSVSWYQQTPGQGLQFLFEYFSETQRNKGNFPGRFSGRQFSNSRSEMNVSTLELGDSALYLCASRQGAEGNQPQHFGDGTRLSIL.

This chain joins TRBV30 and TRBJ2-6; perhaps TRBD1 as D (6 bases). Deletions cut 5 bases from V and 0 bases from J, with 20 bases between. The CDR3 spans 18 residues. Germline lookup yields CDR1 GTSNPN and CDR2 SVGIG (reference sequence). The CDR3: CAWLGAPLRLSGANVLTF. The CDR3 DNA reads as TGTGCCTGGTTGGGGGCCCCCCTCCGACTCTCTGGGGCCAACGTCCTGACTTTC. Full variable domain (outside the CDR3, taken from reference TRBV30 and TRBJ2-6): SQTIHQWPATLVQPVGSPLSLECTVEGTSNPNLYWYRQAAGRGLQLLFYSVGIGQISSEVPQNLSASRPQDRQFILSSKKLLLSDSGFYLCAWLGAPLRLSGANVLTFGAGSRLTVL.

The CDR3 bases are TGCAGCGTACGGCACTCAGGGGATCAGGACACCTTC. It is translated as CSVRHSGDQDTF. The V call is TRBV29-1, the J call TRBJ1-2; possible D gene TRBD1, 6 bases. V lost 6 bases and J lost 12, with 20 bases in between. The CDR3 runs 12 residues. Germline V gene lookup returns CDR1 SQVTM and CDR2 ANQGSEA.